This T cell receptor beta chain was retrieved from a study of T cell responses to AZD1222 COVID-19 vaccine. To note about this clone: Antigen: not known.

Study results and caveats: The number of AZD1222 recipients seropositive at baseline was only 6 or 7. A reported finding is that nearly half of spike-specific TCRs target unmutated variant regions. It should be noted that donors were predominantly white British and more often female, and clonal diversity was possibly underestimated. Spike-specific TCRs gained breadth and depth after people received two AZD1222 doses.

Germline values: CDR1 SEHNR, CDR2 FQNEAQ (reference sequence). Between the trimmed V and J ends, which lost 5 bases and 6 bases, there was a span of 16 bases. The CDR3 sequence is 15 residues long. Here immunoSEQ multiplex PCR was the method, and the copy in TCRdb shows in-frame clones only, minus some. The table shows more than 150,000 clones, with 85% to 95% occurring only once. The source of this sequence is an adult in good health. The material was peripheral blood, obtained on day 0 of AZD1222 vaccination. The V call is TRBV7-9, the J call TRBJ1-4, with D perhaps TRBD1 (5 bases). Here the CDR3 reads CASSPTQGFDEKLFF. For the CDR3, the DNA is TGTGCCAGCAGCCCTACTCAGGGATTTGATGAAAAACTGTTTTTT.